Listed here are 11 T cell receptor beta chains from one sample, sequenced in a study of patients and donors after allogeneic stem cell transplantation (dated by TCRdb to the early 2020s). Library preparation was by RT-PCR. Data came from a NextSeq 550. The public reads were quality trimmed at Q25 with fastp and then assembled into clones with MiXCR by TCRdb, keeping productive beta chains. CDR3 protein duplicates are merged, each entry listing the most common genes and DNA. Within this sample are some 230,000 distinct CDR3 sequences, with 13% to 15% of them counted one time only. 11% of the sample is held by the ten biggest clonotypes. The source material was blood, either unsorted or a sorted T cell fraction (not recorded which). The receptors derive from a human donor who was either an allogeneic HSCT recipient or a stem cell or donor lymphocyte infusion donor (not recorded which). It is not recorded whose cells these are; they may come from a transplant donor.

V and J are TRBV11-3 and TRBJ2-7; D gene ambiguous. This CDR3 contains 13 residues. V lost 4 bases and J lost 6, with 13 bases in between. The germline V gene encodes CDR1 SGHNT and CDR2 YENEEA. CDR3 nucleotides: TGTGCCAGCAGCTCCCAAAGAAGGGTCGAGCAGTACTTC. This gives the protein CASSSQRRVEQYF.

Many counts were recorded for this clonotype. The CDR3 here is CASSQERQLVAEAFF. DNA of the CDR3: TGCGCCAGCAGCCAAGAACGGCAGCTTGTCGCCGAAGCTTTCTTT. This sequence joins TRBV4-3 and TRBJ1-1; no definite D call. Germline CDR1 LGHNA, CDR2 YSLEER. V lost 0 bases and J 8 bases, leaving 16 bases between the germline ends. This CDR3 is built from 15 residues.

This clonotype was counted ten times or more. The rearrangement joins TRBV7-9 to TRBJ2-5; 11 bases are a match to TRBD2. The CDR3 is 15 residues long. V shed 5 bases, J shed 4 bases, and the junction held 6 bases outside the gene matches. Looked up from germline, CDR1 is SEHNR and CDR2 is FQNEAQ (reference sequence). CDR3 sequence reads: CASSEGLADGETQYF. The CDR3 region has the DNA TGTGCCAGCAGCGAGGGACTAGCGGACGGAGAGACCCAGTACTTC.

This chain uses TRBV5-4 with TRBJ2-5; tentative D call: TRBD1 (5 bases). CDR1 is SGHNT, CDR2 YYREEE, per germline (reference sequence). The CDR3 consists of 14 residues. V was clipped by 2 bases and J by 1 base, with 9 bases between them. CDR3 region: CASSLKTGQETQYF. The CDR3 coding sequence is TGTGCCAGCAGCTTAAAAACAGGCCAAGAGACCCAGTACTTC.

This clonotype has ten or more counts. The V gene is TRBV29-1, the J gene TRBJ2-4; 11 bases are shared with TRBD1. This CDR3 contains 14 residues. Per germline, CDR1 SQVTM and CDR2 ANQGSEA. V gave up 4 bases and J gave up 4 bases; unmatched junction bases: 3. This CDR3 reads CSVVGTGGKNIQYF. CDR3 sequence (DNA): TGCAGCGTTGTAGGGACAGGGGGAAAAAACATTCAGTACTTC.

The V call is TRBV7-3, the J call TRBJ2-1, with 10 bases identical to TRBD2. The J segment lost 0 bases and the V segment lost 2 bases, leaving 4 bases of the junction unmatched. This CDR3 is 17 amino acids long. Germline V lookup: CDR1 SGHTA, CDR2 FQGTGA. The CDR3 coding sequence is TGTGCCAGCAGCTTAGAGGCTAGCGGGAGCTCCTACAATGAGCAGTTCTTC. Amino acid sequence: CASSLEASGSSYNEQFF.

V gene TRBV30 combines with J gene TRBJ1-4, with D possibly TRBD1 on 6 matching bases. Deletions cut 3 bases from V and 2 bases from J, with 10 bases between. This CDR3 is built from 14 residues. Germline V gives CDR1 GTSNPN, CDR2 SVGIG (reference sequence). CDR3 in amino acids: CAWRGGGTNEKLFF. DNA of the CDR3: TGTGCCTGGAGAGGGGGGGGGACTAATGAAAAACTGTTTTTT. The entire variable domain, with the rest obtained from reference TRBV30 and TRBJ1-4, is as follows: SQTIHQWPATLVQPVGSPLSLECTVEGTSNPNLYWYRQAAGRGLQLLFYSVGIGQISSEVPQNLSASRPQDRQFILSSKKLLLSDSGFYLCAWRGGGTNEKLFFGSGTQLSVL.

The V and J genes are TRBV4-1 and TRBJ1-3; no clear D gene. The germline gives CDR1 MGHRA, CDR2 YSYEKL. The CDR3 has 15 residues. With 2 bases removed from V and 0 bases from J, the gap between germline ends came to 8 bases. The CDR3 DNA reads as TGCGCCAGCAGCCAAAGATCGGGCTCTGGAAACACCATATATTTT. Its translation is CASSQRSGSGNTIYF.

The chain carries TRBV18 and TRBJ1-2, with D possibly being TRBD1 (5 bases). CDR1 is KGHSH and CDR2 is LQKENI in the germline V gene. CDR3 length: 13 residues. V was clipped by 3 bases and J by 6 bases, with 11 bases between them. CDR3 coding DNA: TGTGCCAGCTCACCCGACAGAAAGAATGGCTACACCTTC. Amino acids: CASSPDRKNGYTF.

The CDR3 DNA is TGCAGTGCTAGTCCACTGGGATCCAACACCGGGGAGCTGTTTTTT. It yields the protein CSASPLGSNTGELFF. V usage is TRBV20-1 and J usage is TRBJ2-2, with D unresolved. Germline V gives CDR1 DFQATT, CDR2 SNEGSKA (reference sequence). This CDR3 spans 15 amino acids. V lost 3 bases to trimming and J lost 2 bases, with 13 bases between them.

The CDR3 DNA sequence: TGTGCCAGCAGCCAAGGGGTCACTCCTTTCCATAATTCACCCCTCCACTTT. Amino acid sequence: CASSQGVTPFHNSPLHF. The V and J genes are TRBV3-1 and TRBJ1-6; D not certain. The germline V and J ends were trimmed by 1 base and 5 bases, with 15 bases remaining between them. Germline values: CDR1 LGHDT, CDR2 YNNKEL (reference sequence). The length of the CDR3 is 17 residues.